Each of the 29 T cell receptor beta chains below was sequenced from the same sample in a study of blood T cell repertoires in COVID-19. Sequenced by immunoSEQ multiplex PCR; TCRdb stores in-frame clones only, minus some. The sample includes 300,000 to 450,000 clones, about 89% of them seen just once. Sequencing input: PBMCs or T cells enriched from blood (not recorded which). The receptor source for this set is a man in his forties or fifties in a cohort exposed to, infected with or recovered from COVID-19 (not recorded which).

The chain combines TRBV3-1 (or the pseudogene TRBV3-2) with TRBJ2-1; 7 bases are shared with TRBD1. Germline CDR1 and CDR2: LGHDT and YNNKEL (reference sequence). J was trimmed by 9 bases and V by 5 bases; bases with no gene match: 13. The CDR3 length is 15 residues. The DNA for the CDR3 is TGTGCCAGCAGCGACCACAGGGGTATTATAGGTGAGCAGTTCTTC. Residues: CASSDHRGIIGEQFF.

This chain joins TRBV29-1 and TRBJ1-2; the D is unclear. The CDR3 contains 12 residues. With 3 bases removed from V and 3 bases from J, the gap between germline ends came to 8 bases. Germline lookup yields CDR1 SQVTM and CDR2 ANQGSEA. The CDR3 is CSVEEGYYGYTF. DNA for the CDR3: TGCAGCGTTGAGGAGGGCTACTATGGCTACACCTTC.

This clone has more than one count but fewer than ten. The chain employs TRBV6-1 and TRBJ2-6; 9 bases map to TRBD1. Trimming cost V 4 bases and J 0 bases; bases outside gene matches: 7. The CDR3 has 18 residues. Looked up from germline, CDR1 is MNHNS and CDR2 is SASEGT. DNA for the CDR3: TGTGCCAGCAGTGGGGTAGGACAGGGGAGCTCTGGGGCCAACGTCCTGACTTTC. As protein: CASSGVGQGSSGANVLTF.

The table lists this clone with a count of one. The chain's CDR3 is CASSQGGQGWEKLFF. CDR3 DNA sequence: TGCGCCAGCAGCCAGGGGGGACAGGGGTGGGAAAAACTGTTTTTT. The chain combines TRBV4-1 with TRBJ1-4; 10 nucleotides line up with TRBD1. After removal of 3 bases from V and 8 bases from J, the junction contained 6 bases not matched to a gene. The CDR3 sequence is 15 residues long. CDR1 and CDR2 (germline): MGHRA, YSYEKL.

This chain joins TRBV10-3 and TRBJ2-7; D call uncertain. V was pared by 5 bases and J by 2 bases, with 10 bases between. CDR3 length equals 13 residues. Germline loops: CDR1 ENHRY, CDR2 SYGVKD. DNA for the CDR3: TGTGCCATCAGTACGGTGGGCACCTACGAGCAGTACTTC. It translates to CAISTVGTYEQYF.

This chain joins TRBV4-2 and TRBJ2-3; TRBD1 agrees at 11 bases. This CDR3 has 15 residues. CDR1 LGHNA and CDR2 YNFKEQ come from the germline V gene. Trimming took 4 bases from V and 4 from J; bases not matched to a gene: 4. DNA of the CDR3: TGTGCCAGCAGCCTGAGGACAGGGGGCGCAGATACGCAGTATTTT. It translates to CASSLRTGGADTQYF.

The gene calls are TRBV5-1 and TRBJ2-7, with 8 positions matching TRBD2. The germline V gene encodes CDR1 SGHRS and CDR2 YFSETQ. V shed 0 bases and J 5 bases; nucleotides not matched to a gene: 7. The CDR3 covers 15 residues. The CDR3 region is CASSLESGRVNEQYF. DNA of the CDR3: TGCGCCAGCAGCTTGGAGAGCGGGAGAGTAAACGAGCAGTACTTC.

The rearrangement links TRBV5-4 to TRBJ2-5, with 8 bases fitting TRBD2. Trimming took 1 base from V and 4 from J; bases not matched to a gene: 6. This CDR3 is 15 amino acids long. Germline values: CDR1 SGHNT, CDR2 YYREEE (reference sequence). The CDR3 DNA reads as TGTGCCAGCAGCTTGAGACTAGCGCCGGGAGAGACCCAGTACTTC. Protein sequence: CASSLRLAPGETQYF.

The V gene is TRBV7-2, the J gene TRBJ1-5, with D perhaps TRBD1 (5 bases). With 3 bases removed from V and 7 bases from J, the gap between germline ends came to 10 bases. The CDR3 runs to 13 residues. The germline V gene encodes CDR1 SGHTA and CDR2 FQGNSA. The CDR3 DNA follows: TGTGCCAGCAGCTTGAATCAGGGACAGCCCCAGCATTTT. Its protein product is CASSLNQGQPQHF.

The chain combines TRBV7-9 with TRBJ2-3; 14 bases align to TRBD2. With V trimmed by 5 bases and J by 3 bases, 4 bases remained unmatched. This CDR3 is built from 16 residues. Germline CDR1 is SEHNR and CDR2 is FQNEAQ (reference sequence). DNA for the CDR3: TGTGCCAGCAGCACCAGGACTAGCGGGAGGACAGATACGCAGTATTTT. Its translation: CASSTRTSGRTDTQYF.

V is TRBV5-4 and J is TRBJ2-5; TRBD1 aligns across 7 bases. The CDR3 contains 16 residues. Germline V gives CDR1 SGHNT, CDR2 YYREEE (reference sequence). V lost 1 base to trimming and J lost 3 bases; unmatched junction nucleotides: 9. The CDR3 sequence: CASSLSTGRGKETQYF. The DNA of the CDR3 is TGTGCCAGCAGCTTGTCCACAGGCAGGGGGAAAGAGACCCAGTACTTC.

The chain combines TRBV3-1 (or the pseudogene TRBV3-2) with TRBJ1-3; D remains unclear. CDR3 length equals 15 residues. V lost 0 bases to trimming and J lost 2 bases, with 8 bases between them. Per germline, CDR1 LGHDT and CDR2 YNNKEL (reference sequence). The CDR3 loop is CASSQDSLTGNTIYF. The CDR3 region has the DNA TGTGCCAGCAGCCAAGATTCCCTTACTGGAAACACCATATATTTT.

Written as DNA, the CDR3 is TGTGCCAGCAGGGTAGCGGGAGGGGGTGAGCAGTTCTTC. Translating it yields CASRVAGGGEQFF. The rearrangement links TRBV6-5 to TRBJ2-1, with 11 bases matching TRBD2. V gave up 6 bases and J gave up 9 bases; unmatched junction bases: 4. Germline values: CDR1 MNHEY, CDR2 SVGAGI. The CDR3 totals 13 residues.

The V call is TRBV30, the J call TRBJ2-1; 12 nucleotides match TRBD2. The CDR3 covers 15 residues. CDR1 GTSNPN and CDR2 SVGIG come from the germline V gene (reference sequence). Losses at the gene ends were 2 bases for V and 10 bases for J; bases not matched to a gene: 9. The CDR3 loop is CAWSRLAGGPREQFF. The CDR3 bases are TGTGCCTGGAGTAGGCTAGCGGGAGGGCCAAGAGAGCAGTTCTTC.

The CDR3 nucleotides read TGTGCCAGCAGCATGACTAGCGGTAGCCAAGAGACCCAGTACTTC. Translated, it gives CASSMTSGSQETQYF. The chain joins TRBV5-4 to TRBJ2-5; 9 bases are shared with TRBD2. The CDR3 length is 15 residues. V shed 4 bases and J 1 base; nucleotides not matched to a gene: 5. Germline V CDR1 and CDR2: SGHNT, YYREEE (reference sequence).

This clone was seen a handful of times. The V gene is TRBV3-1 (or the pseudogene TRBV3-2), the J gene TRBJ2-7; possibly TRBD1 for D (5 bases). The CDR3 has 14 residues. CDR1 is LGHDT, CDR2 YNNKEL, per germline (reference sequence). Trimming removed 1 base at V and 0 bases at J, with 7 bases between. The CDR3 spells CASSQGGYSYEQYF. As DNA, the CDR3 is TGTGCCAGCAGCCAAGGGGGCTACTCCTACGAGCAGTACTTC.

The chain couples TRBV6-5 to TRBJ1-2, with D hard to call. The germline gives CDR1 MNHEY, CDR2 SVGAGI. The V and J ends lost 6 bases and 2 bases respectively, with 13 bases between them. The CDR3 loop spans 14 amino acids. The CDR3 protein is CASRPRRRNYGYTF. In DNA form, the CDR3 reads TGTGCCAGCAGACCAAGGAGACGGAACTATGGCTACACCTTC.

The rearrangement uses TRBV9 and TRBJ2-3, with TRBD2 identical over 10 bases. From germline, CDR1 is SGDLS and CDR2 YYNGEE. J gave up 0 bases and V 4 bases, and 2 bases lay outside the gene matches. This CDR3 is 15 amino acids long. The CDR3 DNA reads as TGTGCCAGCAGCACACTAGCGGGAAGCACAGATACGCAGTATTTT. It yields the protein CASSTLAGSTDTQYF.

The rearrangement joins TRBV7-6 to TRBJ1-1; D gene unclear. The germline V gene encodes CDR1 SGHVS and CDR2 FNYEAQ. With 1 base removed from V and 1 base from J, the gap between germline ends came to 7 bases. CDR3 length: 14 amino acids. This CDR3 is CASSLGAGNTEAFF. In nucleotides, the CDR3 is TGTGCCAGCAGCTTAGGTGCAGGGAACACTGAAGCTTTCTTT. Using reference TRBV7-6 and TRBJ1-1 for the parts outside the CDR3, the full variable domain is GAGVSQSPRYKVTKRGQDVALRCDPISGHVSLYWYRQALGQGPEFLTYFNYEAQQDKSGLPNDRFSAERPEGSISTLTIQRTEQRDSAMYRCASSLGAGNTEAFFGQGTRLTVV.

V gene TRBV5-5 combines with J gene TRBJ2-7; TRBD1 matches at 7 bases. There are 14 residues in the CDR3. V lost 4 bases to trimming and J lost 2 bases; unmatched junction nucleotides: 6. Per germline, CDR1 SGHKS and CDR2 YYEKEE (reference sequence). The CDR3 loop reads CASSPGQFTYEQYF. The DNA of the CDR3 is TGTGCCAGCAGCCCGGGACAGTTCACCTACGAGCAGTACTTC.

The chain is built from TRBV27 and TRBJ2-7; D gene unclear. The CDR3 runs to 15 residues. Trimming pared 5 bases from V and 2 bases from J, leaving 16 bases between. The germline gives CDR1 MNHEY, CDR2 SMNVEV (reference sequence). The CDR3 here is CASSRQQNQAYEQYF. Here the CDR3 DNA reads TGTGCCAGCAGTAGACAACAGAATCAGGCCTACGAGCAGTACTTC.

The chain combines TRBV6-5 with TRBJ2-1; no definite D call. V was shortened by 1 base and J by 10 bases, with 8 bases between the two germline ends. From germline, CDR1 is MNHEY and CDR2 SVGAGI. The CDR3 extends over 12 amino acids. The CDR3 reads CASSYFRREQFF. CDR3 coding DNA: TGTGCCAGCAGTTACTTTCGTCGGGAGCAGTTCTTC.

The chain uses TRBV5-1 and TRBJ2-1, with TRBD2 as a possible D gene (6 bases). The CDR3 is 14 residues long. Germline-derived CDR1 and CDR2 are SGHRS and YFSETQ. V lost 1 base and J 8 bases, leaving 13 bases between the germline ends. CDR3 in amino acids: CASSLYGSPYEQFF. CDR3 sequence (DNA): TGCGCCAGCAGCTTGTACGGGAGTCCGTATGAGCAGTTCTTC.

Only one count was recorded for this clone. The chain links TRBV6-4 to TRBJ2-3; D is possibly TRBD1 (5 bases). CDR1 is MRHNA, CDR2 SNTAGT, per germline. This CDR3 has 14 amino acids. Trimming shortened V by 4 bases and J by 2 bases, and 10 bases separated the two germline ends. Here the CDR3 reads CASSVGRDTDTQYF. The CDR3 region has the DNA TGTGCCAGCAGTGTGGGGCGCGACACAGATACGCAGTATTTT.

The CDR3 DNA reads as TGTGCCTGGAGGGTAGCGGGAGGGAGTGAGACCCAGTACTTC. Protein: CAWRVAGGSETQYF. The chain has TRBV30 and TRBJ2-5, with TRBD2 matching over 11 bases. This CDR3 has 14 residues. Trimming cost V 3 bases and J 5 bases; bases outside gene matches: 5. In germline, CDR1 is GTSNPN, CDR2 SVGIG (reference sequence).

This rearrangement joins TRBV5-1 to TRBJ1-6; 9 bases line up with TRBD1. The CDR3 loop spans 14 amino acids. After removal of 4 bases from V and 10 bases from J, the junction contained 6 bases not matched to a gene. Germline V gene sequence: CDR1 SGHRS, CDR2 YFSETQ. As DNA, the CDR3 is TGCGCCAGCAGCCCTGGGACAGGGCGATCACCCCTCCACTTT. It translates to CASSPGTGRSPLHF.

The rearrangement joins TRBV18 to TRBJ2-2, with TRBD1 matching 8 bases. In germline, CDR1 is KGHSH, CDR2 LQKENI. The CDR3 has 16 amino acids. V dropped 0 bases and J dropped 8; count of bases not matched to a gene: 8. In DNA, the CDR3 is TGTGCCAGCTCACCACCCTCAGGGGGCCGCCGAGGGGAGCTGTTTTTT. Translating gives CASSPPSGGRRGELFF.

CDR3 loop: CASDAQGAIQPQHF. In nucleotides, the CDR3 is TGTGCCAGCGATGCCCAGGGGGCGATTCAGCCCCAGCATTTT. The chain carries TRBV6-5 and TRBJ1-5, with 8 positions matching TRBD1. The CDR3 totals 14 residues. CDR1 and CDR2 from the germline V gene are MNHEY and SVGAGI. V shed 8 bases, J shed 6 bases, and the junction held 9 bases outside the gene matches.

With regard to this clone: The sample contains more than one DNA sequence encoding this CDR3. The chain joins TRBV7-9 to TRBJ1-2, with D possibly TRBD1 on 5 matching bases. This CDR3 is built from 13 residues. Per germline, CDR1 SEHNR and CDR2 FQNEAQ (reference sequence). The V end lost 1 base, the J end lost 4 bases, and 7 bases lay between the germline ends. The CDR3 DNA is TGTGCCAGCAGCTTAGGCGGGGGCTATGGCTACACCTTC. Translated: CASSLGGGYGYTF.